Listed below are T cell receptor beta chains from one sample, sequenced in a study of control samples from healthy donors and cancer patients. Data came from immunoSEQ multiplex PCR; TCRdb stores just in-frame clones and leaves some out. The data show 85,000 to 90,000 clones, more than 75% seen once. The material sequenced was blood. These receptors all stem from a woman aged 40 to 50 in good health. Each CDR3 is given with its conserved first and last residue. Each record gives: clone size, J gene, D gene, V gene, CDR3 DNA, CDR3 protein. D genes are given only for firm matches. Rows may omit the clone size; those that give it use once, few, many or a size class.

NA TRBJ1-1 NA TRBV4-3 TGCGCCAGCAGCCAAGATCCAGGAGCCATAAATGAAGCTTTCTTT CASSQDPGAINEAFF
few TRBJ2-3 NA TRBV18 TGTGCCAGCTCACCAATGGGGTGGGGCACAGATACGCAGTATTTT CASSPMGWGTDTQYF
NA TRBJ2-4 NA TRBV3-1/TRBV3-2 TGTGCCAGCAGCCAAGTAACAGGGGCCAAAAACATTCAGTACTTC CASSQVTGAKNIQYF
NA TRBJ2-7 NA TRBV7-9 TGTGCCAGCAGCTTAGCGGACAGTTCCTCTTCCTACGAGCAGTACTTC CASSLADSSSSYEQYF
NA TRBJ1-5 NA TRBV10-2 TGCGCCAGCAGCCACGGACCGGGCAATCAGCCCCAGCATTTT CASSHGPGNQPQHF
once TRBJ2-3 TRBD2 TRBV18 TGTGCCAGCTCACGAACCGGGACTAGCGGGGGCCTAGCAACGACAGATACGCAGTATTTT CASSRTGTSGGLATTDTQYF
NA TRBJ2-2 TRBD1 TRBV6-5 TGTGCCAGCAACGGACAGGGTGGCGGGGAGCTGTTTTTT CASNGQGGGELFF
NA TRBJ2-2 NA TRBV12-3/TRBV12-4 TGTGCCAGCAGTTCGGACGACACCGGGGAGCTGTTTTTT CASSSDDTGELFF
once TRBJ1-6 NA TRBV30 TGTGCCTGGAGTCCCCGAAGGGAGACACCCCTCCACTTT CAWSPRRETPLHF
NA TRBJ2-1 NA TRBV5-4 TGTGCCAGCAGCTTGGTTGGCGCGCCGAGCAATGAGCAGTTCTTC CASSLVGAPSNEQFF
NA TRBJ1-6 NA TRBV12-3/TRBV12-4 TGTGCCAGCAGTTTAACAGGGCCCTCACCCCTCCACTTT CASSLTGPSPLHF
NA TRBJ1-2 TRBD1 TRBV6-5 TGTGCCACCAACAGGGGCCGGGCGCTCGGTGGCTACACCTTC CATNRGRALGGYTF
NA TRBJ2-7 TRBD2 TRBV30 TGTGCCTGGAGTCCAATAGCGGGCTACGAGCAGTACTTC CAWSPIAGYEQYF
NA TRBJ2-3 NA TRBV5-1 TGCGCCAGCAGCTTGGCGGGACTGGACACAGATACGCAGTATTTT CASSLAGLDTDTQYF
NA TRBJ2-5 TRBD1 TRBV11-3 TGTGCCAGCAGCGTCCGGGACAGGGTATCGGAGACCCAGTACTTC CASSVRDRVSETQYF
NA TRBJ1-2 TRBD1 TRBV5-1 TGCGCCAGCAGCTTGGGACAGGGGATCAGCTATGGCTACACCTTC CASSLGQGISYGYTF
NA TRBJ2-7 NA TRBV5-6 TGTGCCAGCAGCGATGGGCGCTTCACCTACGAGCAGTACTTC CASSDGRFTYEQYF
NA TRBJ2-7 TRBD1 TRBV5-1 TGCGCCAGCAGCTTGGACGGGACAGGGGTGTTAGGCGAGCAGTACTTC CASSLDGTGVLGEQYF
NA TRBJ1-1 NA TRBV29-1 TGCAGCGTTGTTCGGGAGGGGAACACTGAAGCTTTCTTT CSVVREGNTEAFF
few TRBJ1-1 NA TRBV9 TGTGCCAGCAGCGTACGACAGGTGAACACTGAAGCTTTCTTT CASSVRQVNTEAFF
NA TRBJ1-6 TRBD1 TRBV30 TGTGCCTGGAGTTTAGGGGGCACTGCTTCACCCCTCCACTTT CAWSLGGTASPLHF
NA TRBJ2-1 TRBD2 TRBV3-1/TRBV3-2 TGTGCCAGCAGCACCCTAGCGGGGGGGCGTGAAGTCAATGAGCAGTTCTTC CASSTLAGGREVNEQFF
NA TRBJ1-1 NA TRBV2 TGTGCCAGCAGTGAAGCGGGGCATGGAACTTTCTTT CASSEAGHGTFF
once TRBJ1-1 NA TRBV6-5 TGTGCCAGCAGGCGGCCCGGCAGCTACACTGAAGCTTTCTTT CASRRPGSYTEAFF
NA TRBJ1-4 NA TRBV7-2 TGTGCCAGCAGCTCGTCGGGACAACTAATGACGGGTGAAAAACTGTTTTTT CASSSSGQLMTGEKLFF
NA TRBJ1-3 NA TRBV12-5 TGTGCTAGTGGTTTGTGGGGGGGGTACTCTGGAAACACCATATATTTT CASGLWGGYSGNTIYF
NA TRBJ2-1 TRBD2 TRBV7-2 TGTGCCAGCAGCACTAGCGGTTCCTACAATGAGCAGTTCTTC CASSTSGSYNEQFF
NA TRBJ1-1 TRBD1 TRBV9 TGTGCCAGCAGCGTAGAAGGGACAGCCACGGGAACTGAAGCTTTCTTT CASSVEGTATGTEAFF
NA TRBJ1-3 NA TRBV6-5 TGTGCCAGCGCAATCTCCTCTGGAAACACCATATATTTT CASAISSGNTIYF
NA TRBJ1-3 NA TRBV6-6 TGTGCCAGCAGTTTCTCCCAGGGAAGCTCTGGAAACACCATATATTTT CASSFSQGSSGNTIYF
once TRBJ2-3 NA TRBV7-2 TGTGCCAGCAGCGCGGTGGGGGCGTCAGATACGCAGTATTTT CASSAVGASDTQYF
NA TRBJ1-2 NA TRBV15 TGTGCCACCAGCAGAGTTGGGGGTGGCTACACCTTC CATSRVGGGYTF
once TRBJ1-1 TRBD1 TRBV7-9 TGTGCCAGCAGCTTAGTGACAGGGGGCGACGGGCTTACTGAAGCTTTCTTT CASSLVTGGDGLTEAFF
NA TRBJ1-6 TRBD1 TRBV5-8 TGTGCCAGCAGCTTGGGGACAGGGGTAGGCTCCTATAATTCACCCCTCCACTTT CASSLGTGVGSYNSPLHF
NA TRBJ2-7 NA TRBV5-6 TGTGCCAGCAGCTTGGAATTGGAGGGCGCCTACGAGCAGTACTTC CASSLELEGAYEQYF
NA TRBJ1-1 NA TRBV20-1 TGCAGTGCTAGTCGCGCAGGGCTGAACACTGAAGCTTTCTTT CSASRAGLNTEAFF
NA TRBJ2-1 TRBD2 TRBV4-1 TGCGCCAGCAGCTACCAGGGGCTAGCGGGGGTTGTTGAGCAGTTCTTC CASSYQGLAGVVEQFF
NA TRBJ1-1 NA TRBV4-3 TGCGCCAGCAGCCAAGATCGGGGGATGAACACTGAAGCTTTCTTT CASSQDRGMNTEAFF
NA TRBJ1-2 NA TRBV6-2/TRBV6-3 TGTGCCAGCAGTTACTCGGAGGGCCCCTATGGCTACACCTTC CASSYSEGPYGYTF
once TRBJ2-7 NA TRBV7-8 TGTGCCAGCAGCAACTACGAGCAGTACTTC CASSNYEQYF
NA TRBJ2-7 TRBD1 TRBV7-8 TGTGCCAGCCTACACGGGGCAGGGGGAACCTACGAGCAGTACTTC CASLHGAGGTYEQYF
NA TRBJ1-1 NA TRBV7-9 TGTGCCAGCAGCTTAGAGGCGAACACTGAAGCTTTCTTT CASSLEANTEAFF
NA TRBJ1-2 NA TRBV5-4 TGTGCCAGCAGCTTGCCGGGAACGAGCTACACCTTC CASSLPGTSYTF
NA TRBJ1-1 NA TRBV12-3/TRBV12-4 TGTGCCAGCAGTTTCCAGAGCACTGAAGCTTTCTTT CASSFQSTEAFF
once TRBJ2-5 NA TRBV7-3 TGTGCCAGCAGCTTCGACGACCGACAGGGGAGGGGAACCCAGTACTTC CASSFDDRQGRGTQYF
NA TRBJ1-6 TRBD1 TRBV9 TGTGCCAGCAGCTTTGGGACAGGGGGAAATAATTCACCCCTCCACTTT CASSFGTGGNNSPLHF
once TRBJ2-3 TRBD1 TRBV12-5 TGTGCTAGTGGTTTGGTCCTGGGACAGGGACCAGATACGCAGTATTTT CASGLVLGQGPDTQYF
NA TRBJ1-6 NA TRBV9 TGTGCCAGCAGCGTAACTAATTCACCCCTCCACTTT CASSVTNSPLHF
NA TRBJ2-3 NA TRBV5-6 TGTGCCAGCAGCTTGGCTCAGGGTGGCACAGATACGCAGTATTTT CASSLAQGGTDTQYF
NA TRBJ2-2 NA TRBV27 TGTGCCAGCAGTTTGGGGGAAGTTGGGGCCGGGGAGCTGTTTTTT CASSLGEVGAGELFF
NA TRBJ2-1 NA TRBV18 TGTGCCAGCTCACCAGGGCTCAGTAATGAGCAGTTCTTC CASSPGLSNEQFF
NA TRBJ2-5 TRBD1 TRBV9 TGTGCCAGCAGCGTCGGGACAGGGGGGCAAGAGACCCAGTACTTC CASSVGTGGQETQYF
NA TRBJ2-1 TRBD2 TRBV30 TGTGCCTGGAGTGTTGGCGGGGGGCAGTTCTTC CAWSVGGGQFF
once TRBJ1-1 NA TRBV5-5 TGTGCCAGCAGCTCCGGGGACACCGTGAACACTGAAGCTTTCTTT CASSSGDTVNTEAFF
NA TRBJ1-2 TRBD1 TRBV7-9 TGTGCCAGCAGCCTGGGGACAGTGAACTATGGCTACACCTTC CASSLGTVNYGYTF
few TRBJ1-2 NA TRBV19 TGTGCCAGTAGTCCGCGGTCCGGGGGCGCGGGTGGCTACACCTTC CASSPRSGGAGGYTF
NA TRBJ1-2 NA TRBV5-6 TGTGCCAGCAGCCTGGGTGGTTTTAACTATGGCTACACCTTC CASSLGGFNYGYTF
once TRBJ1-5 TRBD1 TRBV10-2 TGCGCCAGCATCCAGGGGGCCGGACAGCCCCAGCATTTT CASIQGAGQPQHF
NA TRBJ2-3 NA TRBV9 TGTGCCAGCAGTGCCCTCGGTATAGCAGGCACAGATACGCAGTATTTT CASSALGIAGTDTQYF